This T cell receptor beta chain was documented in a study of siplizumab effects on memory and regulatory T cells. Clones were sequenced by immunoSEQ multiplex PCR, and TCRdb holds only the in-frame ones, with some missing. The table shows some 100,000 clones, with more than 85% occurring only once. This CDR3 comprises 14 residues. The germline V and J ends were trimmed by 3 bases and 3 bases, with 10 bases remaining between them. Germline values: CDR1 MDHEN, CDR2 SYDVKM. The rearrangement joins TRBV28 to TRBJ2-3; possible D gene TRBD1, 5 bases. Sequences were obtained from CD4+ T cells sorted from blood. The clonotype originates from a human donor in good health. Some clones in this sample may be carry-over from other donors' samples. In DNA form, the CDR3 reads TGTGCCAGCAGTTTTCTATCAGGGACAGATACGCAGTATTTT. Protein product: CASSFLSGTDTQYF. Full variable domain (outside the CDR3, taken from reference TRBV28 and TRBJ2-3): DVKVTQSSRYLVKRTGEKVFLECVQDMDHENMFWYRQDPGLGLRLIYFSYDVKMKEKGDIPEGYSVSREKKERFSLILESASTNQTSMYLCASSFLSGTDTQYFGPGTRLTVL.